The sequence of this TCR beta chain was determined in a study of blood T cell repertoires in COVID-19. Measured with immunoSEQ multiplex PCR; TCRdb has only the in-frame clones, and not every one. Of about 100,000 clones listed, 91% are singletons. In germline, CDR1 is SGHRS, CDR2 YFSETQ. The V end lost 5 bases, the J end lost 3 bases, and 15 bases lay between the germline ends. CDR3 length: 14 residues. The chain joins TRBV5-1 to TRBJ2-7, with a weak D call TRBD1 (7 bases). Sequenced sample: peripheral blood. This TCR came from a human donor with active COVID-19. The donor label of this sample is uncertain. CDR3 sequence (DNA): TGCGCCAGCAGTCAAGGAGGGACAGACTACGAGCAGTACTTC. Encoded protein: CASSQGGTDYEQYF.